The next 29 T cell receptor beta chains were all read from a single sample in a study of cytomegalovirus exposure and HLA in healthy donors. Amplification used 60 Vbeta primers and 13 Jbeta primers. The method was immunoSEQ multiplex PCR; TCRdb's version includes in-frame clones alone and lacks a portion of them. This sample has 74,000 or so clones, with about 65% found just once. Sequencing was performed on PBMCs. These receptors were obtained from a woman in her thirties in good health and CMV-seronegative.

This chain joins TRBV11-2 and TRBJ2-7; D may be TRBD1 (6 bases). This CDR3 is built from 14 residues. V was shortened by 5 bases and J by 9 bases, with 20 bases between the two germline ends. Germline loops: CDR1 SGHAT, CDR2 FQNNGV. The CDR3 reads CASSPPGRGGGQYF. CDR3 in DNA: TGTGCCAGCAGCCCCCCCGGCAGGGGTGGTGGGCAGTACTTC.

CDR3 in amino acids: CASSRVTGGYEQYF. The CDR3 coding sequence is TGCGCCAGCAGCCGGGTGACAGGGGGTTACGAGCAGTACTTC. The chain joins TRBV4-1 to TRBJ2-7; 9 bases agree with TRBD1. The length of the CDR3 is 14 residues. The V gene end was trimmed by 4 bases and the J gene end by 4 bases; junction bases not matched to a gene: 5. CDR1 is MGHRA, CDR2 YSYEKL, per germline.

This clone was seen once. The chain is built from TRBV6-6 and TRBJ2-1; D is uncertain. The germline V and J ends were trimmed by 3 bases and 0 bases, with 9 bases remaining between them. The germline gives CDR1 MNHNY, CDR2 SVGAGI (reference sequence). This CDR3 comprises 15 residues. The CDR3 DNA reads as TGTGCCAGCAGTTATCTGTCTAGCTCCTACAATGAGCAGTTCTTC. It is translated as CASSYLSSSYNEQFF.

This chain uses TRBV9 with TRBJ2-7; 7 nucleotides line up with TRBD2. Germline V gene lookup returns CDR1 SGDLS and CDR2 YYNGEE. The CDR3 extends over 15 amino acids. V gave up 4 bases and J gave up 0 bases; unmatched junction bases: 7. CDR3 DNA sequence: TGTGCCAGCAGCCTCGGGGGGACCAACTCCTACGAGCAGTACTTC. Translating it yields CASSLGGTNSYEQYF.

The chain employs TRBV6-1 and TRBJ2-7; the match to TRBD1 covers 8 bases. J was trimmed by 4 bases and V by 5 bases; bases with no gene match: 10. The CDR3 extends over 15 amino acids. Germline V lookup: CDR1 MNHNS, CDR2 SASEGT. The CDR3 DNA follows: TGTGCCAGCAGTTCCTTGGACAGGGCCGGTTACGAGCAGTACTTC. The encoded protein is CASSSLDRAGYEQYF.

The chain combines TRBV20-1 with TRBJ2-7; 7 bases fit TRBD2. Losses at the gene ends were 0 bases for V and 12 bases for J; bases not matched to a gene: 5. CDR1 and CDR2 from the germline V gene are DFQATT and SNEGSKA (reference sequence). The CDR3 extends over 11 amino acids. This CDR3 reads CSARDLADRYF. In DNA, the CDR3 is TGCAGTGCTAGAGACCTAGCGGATCGGTACTTC.

The chain carries TRBV7-2 and TRBJ1-2; 8 bases match TRBD1. V lost 5 bases, J lost 8 bases, and 7 bases stayed unmatched. CDR1 is SGHTA, CDR2 FQGNSA, per germline. The CDR3 is made up of 13 amino acids. CDR3: CASSPFRDRGYTF. The CDR3, as DNA: TGTGCCAGCAGCCCATTCCGGGACAGGGGCTACACCTTC.

The chain recombines TRBV19 with TRBJ1-2, with no clear D. Per the germline V gene, CDR1 is LNHDA and CDR2 is SQIVND (reference sequence). This CDR3 comprises 15 residues. V gave up 4 bases and J gave up 4 bases, with 16 bases separating them. CDR3 loop: CASSRRAGALYGYTF. In DNA, the CDR3 is TGTGCCAGTAGTAGGAGGGCAGGAGCCCTCTATGGCTACACCTTC. The full variable domain, its missing parts supplied by reference TRBV19 and TRBJ1-2, is DGGITQSPKYLFRKEGQNVTLSCEQNLNHDAMYWYRQDPGQGLRLIYYSQIVNDFQKGDIAEGYSVSREKKESFPLTVTSAQKNPTAFYLCASSRRAGALYGYTFGSGTRLTVV.

The chain combines TRBV7-3 with TRBJ2-5; 13 bases agree with TRBD2. The CDR3 spans 15 residues. CDR1 is SGHTA and CDR2 is FQGTGA in the germline V gene. V shed 5 bases, J shed 2 bases, and the junction held 2 bases outside the gene matches. Here the CDR3 reads CASSRTSGGQETQYF. CDR3 nucleotides: TGTGCCAGCAGCCGGACTAGCGGGGGTCAAGAGACCCAGTACTTC.

This clone has more than one count but fewer than ten. This CDR3 is CASSRQGPGETQYF. In DNA form, the CDR3 reads TGTGCCAGCAGCCGACAGGGCCCCGGGGAGACCCAGTACTTC. The chain employs TRBV7-9 and TRBJ2-5; TRBD1 matches at 7 bases. The germline V gene has CDR1 SEHNR and CDR2 FQNEAQ (reference sequence). J lost 5 bases, V lost 5 bases, and 8 bases had no gene match. The CDR3 covers 14 residues.

The V and J genes are TRBV6-6 and TRBJ2-5; the match to TRBD1 covers 7 bases. Germline-derived CDR1 and CDR2 are MNHNY and SVGAGI (reference sequence). V gave up 2 bases and J gave up 3 bases; unmatched junction bases: 6. This CDR3 is 15 amino acids long. The CDR3 loop reads CASSYGPTGEETQYF. The CDR3 DNA reads as TGTGCCAGCAGTTACGGCCCTACAGGGGAAGAGACCCAGTACTTC.

This chain links TRBV7-8 with TRBJ2-7; possibly TRBD1 for D (5 bases). Germline CDR1 reads SGHVS; CDR2 reads FQNEAQ. Trimming removed 5 bases at V and 6 bases at J, with 14 bases between. The CDR3 is 13 amino acids. This CDR3 reads CASSRQNLGEQYF. The CDR3 bases are TGTGCCAGCAGCAGACAGAATTTGGGCGAGCAGTACTTC.

This clone was counted a few times. V is TRBV5-1 and J is TRBJ2-2, with TRBD2 as a possible D gene (5 bases). The CDR3 spans 16 residues. Germline-derived CDR1 and CDR2 are SGHRS and YFSETQ. The ends were cut back, 3 bases at V and 1 base at J, with 13 bases in the middle. The CDR3 coding sequence is TGCGCCAGCAGCTCTGGACGGGGAAGGAACACCGGGGAGCTGTTTTTT. Translation: CASSSGRGRNTGELFF.

This clone was counted a single time. The chain uses TRBV29-1 and TRBJ1-4, with TRBD1 matching 8 bases. Trimming at V came to 7 bases and at J to 4 bases, leaving 11 bases not matched to a gene. The length of the CDR3 is 15 residues. CDR1 is SQVTM, CDR2 ANQGSEA, per germline. The CDR3 loop is CSAGGTGPNNEKLFF. In DNA form, the CDR3 reads TGCAGCGCTGGGGGGACAGGCCCTAATAATGAAAAACTGTTTTTT.

The V call is TRBV5-1, the J call TRBJ2-5; D is undetermined. The length of the CDR3 is 15 residues. In germline, CDR1 is SGHRS, CDR2 YFSETQ. V was cut by 0 bases and J by 2 bases, with 11 bases left in between. The CDR3 coding sequence is TGCGCCAGCAGCTTGGCGGTCGCTGGTCAAGAGACCCAGTACTTC. Protein product: CASSLAVAGQETQYF.

The sample holds a few counts of this clone. This chain connects TRBV5-1 to TRBJ2-3; D possibly corresponds to TRBD2 (7 bases). Germline CDR1 reads SGHRS; CDR2 reads YFSETQ. The V end was cut by 3 bases, the J end by 4 bases, with 12 bases between. The CDR3 extends over 14 amino acids. The CDR3 here is CASSSRGPADTQYF. In DNA form, the CDR3 reads TGCGCCAGCAGCTCGCGGGGGCCGGCAGATACGCAGTATTTT. The full variable domain, its missing parts supplied by reference TRBV5-1 and TRBJ2-3, is KAGVTQTPRYLIKTRGQQVTLSCSPISGHRSVSWYQQTPGQGLQFLFEYFSETQRNKGNFPGRFSGRQFSNSRSEMNVSTLELGDSALYLCASSSRGPADTQYFGPGTRLTVL.

This clone was picked up a small number of times. V is TRBV6-6 and J is TRBJ1-1, with TRBD1 identical over 10 bases. From germline, CDR1 is MNHNY and CDR2 SVGAGI (reference sequence). This CDR3 comprises 14 residues. V gave up 5 bases and J gave up 5 bases; unmatched junction bases: 5. CDR3 nucleotides: TGTGCCAGCAGTCGGGACAGGGGCTATACTGAAGCTTTCTTT. It is translated as CASSRDRGYTEAFF.

This chain uses TRBV27 with TRBJ2-4, with 9 bases that match TRBD2. J was trimmed by 5 bases and V by 0 bases; bases with no gene match: 2. Germline V gives CDR1 MNHEY, CDR2 SMNVEV (reference sequence). CDR3 size: 15 residues. The CDR3 is CASSLSRGGQNIQYF. CDR3 sequence (DNA): TGTGCCAGCAGTTTATCGCGGGGGGGCCAAAACATTCAGTACTTC.

This chain uses TRBV6-5 with TRBJ1-2; 9 nucleotides agree with TRBD1. This CDR3 has 13 amino acids. Germline V lookup: CDR1 MNHEY, CDR2 SVGAGI. J gave up 3 bases and V 6 bases, and 2 bases lay outside the gene matches. DNA of the CDR3: TGTGCCAGCAGGAGGACAGGGGACTATGGCTACACCTTC. Translation: CASRRTGDYGYTF.

This clone was counted once. The chain links TRBV29-1 to TRBJ1-3; D is undetermined. Trimming took 0 bases from V and 2 from J, leaving 8 bases between them. Per germline, CDR1 SQVTM and CDR2 ANQGSEA. The CDR3 has 14 residues. The CDR3: CSVEDPPAGNTIYF. In DNA form, the CDR3 reads TGCAGCGTTGAAGACCCTCCAGCTGGAAACACCATATATTTT.

The genes are TRBV19 and TRBJ2-5; TRBD2 is a possible D gene (5 bases). The V and J ends lost 5 bases and 3 bases respectively, with 10 bases between them. The germline CDR1 and CDR2 sequences are LNHDA and SQIVND (reference sequence). The CDR3 loop spans 13 amino acids. Here the CDR3 reads CASSREEKETQYF. The CDR3 bases are TGTGCCAGTAGTCGGGAAGAGAAAGAGACCCAGTACTTC.

The chain carries TRBV29-1 and TRBJ1-1, with TRBD1 matching 8 bases. V lost 5 bases, J lost 2 bases, and 4 bases stayed unmatched. This CDR3 contains 13 residues. Per the germline V gene, CDR1 is SQVTM and CDR2 is ANQGSEA. CDR3 region: CSVPGTGNTEAFF. CDR3 nucleotide sequence: TGCAGCGTTCCCGGGACAGGTAACACTGAAGCTTTCTTT.

The V call is TRBV4-2, the J call TRBJ1-2, with D perhaps matching TRBD1 (5 bases). Trimming took 4 bases from V and 4 from J, leaving 7 bases between them. CDR3 length: 12 amino acids. Germline V gene lookup returns CDR1 LGHNA and CDR2 YNFKEQ. In DNA, the CDR3 is TGTGCCAGCAGCCGGGGACTCTATGGCTACACCTTC. Its protein product is CASSRGLYGYTF.

In its sample, this clone was seen once. The V gene is TRBV7-9, the J gene TRBJ2-1; maybe TRBD2 (6 bases). V was shortened by 0 bases and J by 6 bases, with 6 bases between the two germline ends. This CDR3 comprises 13 residues. Germline V gene sequence: CDR1 SEHNR, CDR2 FQNEAQ (reference sequence). In DNA, the CDR3 is TGTGCCAGCAGCTTAGCGGGGGGCAATGAGCAGTTCTTC. The encoded protein is CASSLAGGNEQFF.

This clone was seen more than once but under ten times. CDR3 sequence reads: CASSYGLLSYEQYF. In DNA, the CDR3 is TGTGCCAGCAGTTATGGGCTCCTCTCCTACGAGCAGTACTTC. The V call is TRBV6-5, the J call TRBJ2-5, with no clear D. The end of the DNA aligns better with TRBJ2-7, so the J call may be wrong. Germline V CDR1 and CDR2: MNHEY, SVGAGI. The CDR3 extends over 14 amino acids.

The V and J genes are TRBV30 and TRBJ1-1; TRBD1 agrees at 8 bases. V was pared by 0 bases and J by 2 bases, with 8 bases of the junction left unmatched. The CDR3 consists of 16 residues. Per germline, CDR1 GTSNPN and CDR2 SVGIG (reference sequence). For the CDR3, the DNA is TGTGCCTGGAGTGTAGGATGGACAGGGACAAACACTGAAGCTTTCTTT. Protein product: CAWSVGWTGTNTEAFF.

This clone has only a few counts. V usage is TRBV7-8 and J usage is TRBJ2-1, with TRBD2 matching over 7 bases. CDR1 is SGHVS and CDR2 is FQNEAQ in the germline V gene. Unmatched junction bases numbered 9, after V lost 1 base and J lost 9 bases. The CDR3 loop spans 15 amino acids. CDR3 protein: CASSLGARGEGEQFF. The CDR3 coding sequence is TGTGCCAGCAGCTTAGGAGCACGAGGGGAGGGTGAGCAGTTCTTC.

The CDR3 region is CSVDREQFDGYTF. CDR3 DNA sequence: TGCAGCGTTGATCGGGAACAGTTTGATGGCTACACCTTC. This chain connects TRBV29-1 to TRBJ1-2; D uncertain. This CDR3 is 13 amino acids long. CDR1 and CDR2 from the germline V gene are SQVTM and ANQGSEA. The ends were cut back, 3 bases at V and 6 bases at J, with 14 bases in the middle.

The chain joins TRBV6-5 to TRBJ1-1, with a weak D call TRBD1 (5 bases). This CDR3 has 13 residues. V was clipped by 1 base and J by 3 bases, with 6 bases between them. Looked up from germline, CDR1 is MNHEY and CDR2 is SVGAGI. The CDR3 sequence is CASSYLGDTEAFF. DNA for the CDR3: TGTGCCAGCAGTTACTTAGGGGACACTGAAGCTTTCTTT.